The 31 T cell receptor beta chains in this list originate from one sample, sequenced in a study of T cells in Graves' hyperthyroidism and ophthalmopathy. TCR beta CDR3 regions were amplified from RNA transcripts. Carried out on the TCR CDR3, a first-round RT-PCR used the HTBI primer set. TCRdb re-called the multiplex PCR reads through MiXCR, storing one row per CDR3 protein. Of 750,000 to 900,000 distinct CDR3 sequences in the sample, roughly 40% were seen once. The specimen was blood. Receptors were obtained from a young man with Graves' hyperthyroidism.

CDR3 in amino acids: CASTGQGQQETQYF. The CDR3, as DNA: TGTGCCAGCACAGGGCAGGGGCAGCAAGAGACCCAGTACTTC. The chain couples TRBV2 to TRBJ2-5, with D maybe TRBD1 (6 bases). From germline, CDR1 is SNHLY and CDR2 FYNNEI. V gave up 7 bases and J gave up 2 bases, with 14 bases separating them. The CDR3 extends over 14 amino acids.

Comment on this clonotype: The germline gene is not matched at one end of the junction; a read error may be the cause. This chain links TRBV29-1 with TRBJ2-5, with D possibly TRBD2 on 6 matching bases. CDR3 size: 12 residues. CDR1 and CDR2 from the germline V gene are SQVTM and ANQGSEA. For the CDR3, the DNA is TGCAGCGTAGCGGGCTACCAGGAGACCCAGTACTTC. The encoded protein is CSVAGYQETQYF.

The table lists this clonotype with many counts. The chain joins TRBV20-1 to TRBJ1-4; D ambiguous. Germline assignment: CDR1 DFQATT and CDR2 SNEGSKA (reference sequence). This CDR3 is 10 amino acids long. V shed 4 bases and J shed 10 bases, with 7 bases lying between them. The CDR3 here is CSAKGTKLFF. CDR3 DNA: TGCAGTGCTAAGGGAACAAAACTGTTTTTT.

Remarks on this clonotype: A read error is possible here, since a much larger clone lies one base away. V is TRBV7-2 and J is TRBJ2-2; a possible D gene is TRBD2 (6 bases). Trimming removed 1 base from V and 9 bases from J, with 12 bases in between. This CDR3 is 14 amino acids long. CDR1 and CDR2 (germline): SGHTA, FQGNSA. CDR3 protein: CASSLGGGIRELFF. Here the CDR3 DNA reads TGTGCCAGCAGCTTAGGGGGCGGGATTAGGGAGCTGTTTTTT. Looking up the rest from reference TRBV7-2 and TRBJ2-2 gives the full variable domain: GAGVSQSPSNKVTEKGKDVELRCDPISGHTALYWYRQSLGQGLEFLIYFQGNSAPDKSGLPSDRFSAERTGGSVSTLTIQRTQQEDSAVYLCASSLGGGIRELFFGEGSRLTVL.

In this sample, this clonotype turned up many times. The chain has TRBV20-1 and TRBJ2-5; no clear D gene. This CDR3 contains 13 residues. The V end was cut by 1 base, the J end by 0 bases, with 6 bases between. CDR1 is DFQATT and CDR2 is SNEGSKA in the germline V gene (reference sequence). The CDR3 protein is CSARGRNQETQYF. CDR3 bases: TGCAGTGCTAGAGGGCGGAACCAAGAGACCCAGTACTTC.

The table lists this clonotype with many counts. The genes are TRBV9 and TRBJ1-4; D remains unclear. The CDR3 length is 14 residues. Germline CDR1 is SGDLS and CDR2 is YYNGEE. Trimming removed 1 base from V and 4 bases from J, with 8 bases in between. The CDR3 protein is CASSVKRDNEKLFF. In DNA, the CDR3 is TGTGCCAGCAGCGTAAAACGGGATAATGAAAAACTGTTTTTT.

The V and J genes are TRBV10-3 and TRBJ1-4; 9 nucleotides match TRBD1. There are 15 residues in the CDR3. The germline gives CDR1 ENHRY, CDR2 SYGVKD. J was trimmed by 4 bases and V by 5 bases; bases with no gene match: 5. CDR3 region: CAISSGDRDNEKLFF. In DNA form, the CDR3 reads TGTGCCATCAGTTCAGGGGACAGGGATAATGAAAAACTGTTTTTT.

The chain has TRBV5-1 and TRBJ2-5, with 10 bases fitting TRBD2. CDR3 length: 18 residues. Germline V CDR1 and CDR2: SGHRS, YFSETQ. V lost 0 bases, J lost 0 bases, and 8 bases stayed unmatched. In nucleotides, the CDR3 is TGCGCCAGCAGCTTGGGGCCTAGCGGGAGACAGTACCAAGAGACCCAGTACTTC. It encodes CASSLGPSGRQYQETQYF.

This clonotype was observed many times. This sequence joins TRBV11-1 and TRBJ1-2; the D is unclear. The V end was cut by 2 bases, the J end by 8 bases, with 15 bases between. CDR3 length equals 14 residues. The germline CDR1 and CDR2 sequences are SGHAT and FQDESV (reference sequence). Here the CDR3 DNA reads TGTGCCAGCAGCTTATTCGACGCCGGGGAAGGCTACACCTTC. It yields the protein CASSLFDAGEGYTF.

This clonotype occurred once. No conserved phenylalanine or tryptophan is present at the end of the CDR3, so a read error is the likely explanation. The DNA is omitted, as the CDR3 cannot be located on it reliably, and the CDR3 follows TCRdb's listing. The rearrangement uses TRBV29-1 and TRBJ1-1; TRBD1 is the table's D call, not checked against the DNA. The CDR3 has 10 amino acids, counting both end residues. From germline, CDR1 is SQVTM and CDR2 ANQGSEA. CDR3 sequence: CSVAARGDYY.

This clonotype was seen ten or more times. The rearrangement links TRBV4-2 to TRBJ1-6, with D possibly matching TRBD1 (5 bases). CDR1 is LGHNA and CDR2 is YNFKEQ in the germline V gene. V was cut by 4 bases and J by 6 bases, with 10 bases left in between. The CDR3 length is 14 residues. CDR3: CASSPQGPNSPLHF. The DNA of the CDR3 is TGTGCCAGCAGCCCCCAGGGTCCTAATTCACCCCTCCACTTT.

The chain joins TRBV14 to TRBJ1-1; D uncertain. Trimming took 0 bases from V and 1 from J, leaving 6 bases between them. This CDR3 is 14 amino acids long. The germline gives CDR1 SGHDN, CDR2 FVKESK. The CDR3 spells CASSQETSNTEAFF. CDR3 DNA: TGTGCCAGCAGCCAAGAAACGTCGAACACTGAAGCTTTCTTT. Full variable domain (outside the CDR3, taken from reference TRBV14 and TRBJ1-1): EAGVTQFPSHSVIEKGQTVTLRCDPISGHDNLYWYRRVMGKEIKFLLHFVKESKQDESGMPNNRFLAERTGGTYSTLKVQPAELEDSGVYFCASSQETSNTEAFFGQGTRLTVV.

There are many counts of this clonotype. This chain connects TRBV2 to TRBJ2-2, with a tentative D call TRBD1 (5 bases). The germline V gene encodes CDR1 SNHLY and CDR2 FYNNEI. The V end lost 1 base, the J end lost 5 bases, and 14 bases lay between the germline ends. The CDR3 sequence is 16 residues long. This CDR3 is CASSEGEQADTGELFF. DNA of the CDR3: TGTGCCAGCAGTGAAGGGGAACAGGCGGATACCGGGGAGCTGTTTTTT.

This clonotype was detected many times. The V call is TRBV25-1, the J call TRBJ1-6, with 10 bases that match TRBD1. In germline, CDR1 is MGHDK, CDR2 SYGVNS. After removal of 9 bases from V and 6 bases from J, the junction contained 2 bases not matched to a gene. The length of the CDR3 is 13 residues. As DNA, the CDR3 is TGTGCCAGAAGGGACAGGGGTAATTCACCCCTCCACTTT. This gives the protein CARRDRGNSPLHF.

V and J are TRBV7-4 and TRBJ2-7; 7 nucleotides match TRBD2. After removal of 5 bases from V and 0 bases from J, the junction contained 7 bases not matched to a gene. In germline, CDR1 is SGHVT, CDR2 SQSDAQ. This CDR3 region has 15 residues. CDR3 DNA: TGTGCCAGCAGCCACACTAGCGAGGGCTCCTACGAGCAGTACTTC. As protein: CASSHTSEGSYEQYF.

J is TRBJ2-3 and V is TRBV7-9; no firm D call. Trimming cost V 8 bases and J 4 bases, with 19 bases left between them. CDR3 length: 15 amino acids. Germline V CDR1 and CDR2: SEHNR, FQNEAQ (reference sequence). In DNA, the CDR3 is TGTGCCAGCGGCCCGGAAGAGATTCCCGCAGATACGCAGTATTTT. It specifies CASGPEEIPADTQYF. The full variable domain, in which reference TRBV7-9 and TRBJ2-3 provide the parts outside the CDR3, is DTGVSQNPRHKITKRGQNVTFRCDPISEHNRLYWYRQTLGQGPEFLTYFQNEAQLEKSRLLSDRFSAERPKGSFSTLEIQRTEQGDSAMYLCASGPEEIPADTQYFGPGTRLTVL.

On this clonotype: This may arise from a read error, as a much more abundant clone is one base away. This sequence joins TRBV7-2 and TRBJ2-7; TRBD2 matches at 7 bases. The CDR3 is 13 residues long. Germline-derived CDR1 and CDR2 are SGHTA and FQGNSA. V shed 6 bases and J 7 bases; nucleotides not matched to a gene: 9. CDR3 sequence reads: CASRPGGGSEQYF. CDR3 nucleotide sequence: TGTGCCAGCAGGCCCGGGGGAGGGTCGGAGCAGTACTTC. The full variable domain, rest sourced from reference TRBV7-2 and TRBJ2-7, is GAGVSQSPSNKVTEKGKDVELRCDPISGHTALYWYRQSLGQGLEFLIYFQGNSAPDKSGLPSDRFSAERTGGSVSTLTIQRTQQEDSAVYLCASRPGGGSEQYFGPGTRLTVT.

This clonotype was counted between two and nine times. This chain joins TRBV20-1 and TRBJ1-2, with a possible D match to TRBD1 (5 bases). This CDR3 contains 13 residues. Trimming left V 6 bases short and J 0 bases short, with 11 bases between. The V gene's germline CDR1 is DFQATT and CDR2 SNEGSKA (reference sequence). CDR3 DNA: TGCAGTGCCAGGGACCAAGCTAACTATGGCTACACCTTC. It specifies CSARDQANYGYTF.

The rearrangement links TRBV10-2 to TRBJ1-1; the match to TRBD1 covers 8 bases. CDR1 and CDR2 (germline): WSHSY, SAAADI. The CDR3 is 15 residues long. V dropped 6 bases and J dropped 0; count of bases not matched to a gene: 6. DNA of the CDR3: TGCGCCAGCAGATGGCAGGGGGCCATGAACACTGAAGCTTTCTTT. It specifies CASRWQGAMNTEAFF.

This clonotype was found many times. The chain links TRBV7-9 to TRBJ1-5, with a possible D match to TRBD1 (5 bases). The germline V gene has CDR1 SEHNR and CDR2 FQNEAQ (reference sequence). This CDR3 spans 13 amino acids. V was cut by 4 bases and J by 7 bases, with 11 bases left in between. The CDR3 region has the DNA TGTGCCAGCAGCTGGGGGGAAGACCAGCCCCAGCATTTT. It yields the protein CASSWGEDQPQHF.

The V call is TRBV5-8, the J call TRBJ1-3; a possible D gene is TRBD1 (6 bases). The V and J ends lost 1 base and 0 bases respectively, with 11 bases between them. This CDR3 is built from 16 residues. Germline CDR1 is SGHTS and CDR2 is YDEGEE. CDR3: CASSLRTVLSGNTIYF. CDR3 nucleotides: TGTGCCAGCAGCTTGAGGACAGTCCTCTCTGGAAACACCATATATTTT.

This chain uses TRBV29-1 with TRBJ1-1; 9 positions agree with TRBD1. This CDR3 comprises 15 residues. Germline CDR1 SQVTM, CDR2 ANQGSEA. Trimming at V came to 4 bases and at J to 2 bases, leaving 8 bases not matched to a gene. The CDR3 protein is CSVGQGDWYNTEAFF. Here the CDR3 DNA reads TGCAGCGTTGGACAGGGGGACTGGTATAACACTGAAGCTTTCTTT.

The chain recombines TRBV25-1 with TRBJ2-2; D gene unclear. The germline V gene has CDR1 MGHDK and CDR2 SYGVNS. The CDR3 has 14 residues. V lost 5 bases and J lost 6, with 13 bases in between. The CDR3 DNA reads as TGTGCCAGCAGTTTAGACCCGCCTCCCGGGGAGCTGTTTTTT. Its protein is CASSLDPPPGELFF.

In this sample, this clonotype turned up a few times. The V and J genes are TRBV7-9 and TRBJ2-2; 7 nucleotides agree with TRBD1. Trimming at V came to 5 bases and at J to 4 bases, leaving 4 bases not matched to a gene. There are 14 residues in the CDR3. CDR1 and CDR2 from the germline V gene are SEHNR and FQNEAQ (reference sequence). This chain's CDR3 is CASSPGQSTGELFF. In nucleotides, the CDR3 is TGTGCCAGCAGCCCGGGACAGAGCACCGGGGAGCTGTTTTTT.

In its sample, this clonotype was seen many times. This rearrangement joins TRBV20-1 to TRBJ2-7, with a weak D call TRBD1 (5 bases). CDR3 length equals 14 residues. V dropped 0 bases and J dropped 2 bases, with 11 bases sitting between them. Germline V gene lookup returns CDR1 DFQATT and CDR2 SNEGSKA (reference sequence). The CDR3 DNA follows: TGCAGTGCTAGAGATGGCCAGGGCCCCTACGAGCAGTACTTC. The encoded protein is CSARDGQGPYEQYF.

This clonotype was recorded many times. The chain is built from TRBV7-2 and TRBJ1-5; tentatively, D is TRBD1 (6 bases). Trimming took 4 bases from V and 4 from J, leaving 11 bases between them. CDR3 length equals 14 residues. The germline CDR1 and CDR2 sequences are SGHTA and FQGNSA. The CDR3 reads CASSSGQPNQPQHF. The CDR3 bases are TGTGCCAGCAGCTCCGGACAGCCAAATCAGCCCCAGCATTTT.

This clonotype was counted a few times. CDR3 in DNA: TGTGCCAGCAGTTACGTGGGGGTTTCACCCCTCCACTTT. It yields the protein CASSYVGVSPLHF. The V and J genes are TRBV6-5 and TRBJ1-6; D is possibly TRBD1 (5 bases). The CDR3 contains 13 residues. Germline assignment: CDR1 MNHEY and CDR2 SVGAGI. Deletions cut 2 bases from V and 9 bases from J, with 8 bases between.

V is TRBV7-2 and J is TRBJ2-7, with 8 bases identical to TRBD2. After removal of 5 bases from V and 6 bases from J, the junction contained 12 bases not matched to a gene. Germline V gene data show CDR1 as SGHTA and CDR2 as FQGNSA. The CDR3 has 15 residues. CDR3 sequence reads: CASSQPAGGGAEQYF. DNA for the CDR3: TGTGCCAGCAGCCAACCCGCGGGAGGAGGGGCCGAGCAGTACTTC.

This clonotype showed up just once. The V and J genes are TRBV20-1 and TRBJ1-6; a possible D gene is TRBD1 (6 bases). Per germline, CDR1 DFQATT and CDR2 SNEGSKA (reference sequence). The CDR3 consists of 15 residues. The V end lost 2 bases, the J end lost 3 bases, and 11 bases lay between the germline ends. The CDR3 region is CSARRGPNYNSPLHF. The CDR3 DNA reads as TGCAGTGCTAGACGGGGGCCCAACTATAATTCACCCCTCCACTTT.

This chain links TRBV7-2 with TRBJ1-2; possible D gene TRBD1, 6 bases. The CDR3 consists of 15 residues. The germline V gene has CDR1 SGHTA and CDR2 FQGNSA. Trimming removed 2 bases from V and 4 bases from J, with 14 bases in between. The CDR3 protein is CASSLPGVRGYGYTF. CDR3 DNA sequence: TGTGCCAGCAGCTTACCAGGGGTCCGGGGCTATGGCTACACCTTC.

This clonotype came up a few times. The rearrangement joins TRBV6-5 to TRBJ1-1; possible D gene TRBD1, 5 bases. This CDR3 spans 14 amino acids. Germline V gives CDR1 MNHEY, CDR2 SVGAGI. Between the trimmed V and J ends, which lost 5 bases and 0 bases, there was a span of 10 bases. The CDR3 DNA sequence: TGTGCCAGCAGTGACCAGACAGTGAACACTGAAGCTTTCTTT. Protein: CASSDQTVNTEAFF.